This entry features one TCR beta chain sequence. No antigen is known for it. These data come from a study of OX40 agonist ivuxolimab in advanced cancers. General study results and limits: In CD8+ T cells, expanded clones were on average more numerous than in CD4+.

Clones were sequenced by immunoSEQ multiplex PCR, and TCRdb holds only the in-frame ones, with some missing. The sample contains tens of thousands of clones, 81% of which appear only once. Looked up from germline, CDR1 is SGHRS and CDR2 is YFSETQ. V was pared by 4 bases and J by 7 bases, with 15 bases between. The CDR3 totals 14 residues. The chain carries TRBV5-1 and TRBJ1-5; tentative D call: TRBD1 (6 bases). This material consisted of CD4+ or CD8+ T cells sorted from blood, taken in a trial of the OX40 agonist ivuxolimab. The receptor comes from an adult with an advanced solid tumor such as melanoma, head and neck, liver or kidney cancer. CDR3 in DNA: TGCGCCAGCAGCCTACAGGGAGGGGAACAGCCCCAGCATTTT. Translation gives CASSLQGGEQPQHF.